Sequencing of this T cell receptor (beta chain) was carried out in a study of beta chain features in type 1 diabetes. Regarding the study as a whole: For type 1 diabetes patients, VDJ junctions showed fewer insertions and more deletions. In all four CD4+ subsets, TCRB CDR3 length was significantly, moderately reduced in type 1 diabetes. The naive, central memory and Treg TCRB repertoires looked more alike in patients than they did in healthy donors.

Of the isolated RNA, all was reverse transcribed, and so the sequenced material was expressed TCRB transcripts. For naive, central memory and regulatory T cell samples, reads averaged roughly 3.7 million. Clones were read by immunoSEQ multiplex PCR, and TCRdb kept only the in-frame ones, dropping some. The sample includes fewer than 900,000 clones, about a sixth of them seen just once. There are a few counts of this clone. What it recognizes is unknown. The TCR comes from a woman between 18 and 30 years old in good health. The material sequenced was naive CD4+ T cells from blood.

The CDR3 loop reads CASKRGGSSYNEQFF. As DNA, the CDR3 is TGTGCCAGCAAAAGGGGGGGAAGCTCCTACAATGAGCAGTTCTTC. The chain recombines TRBV6-5 with TRBJ2-1; a weak D match, TRBD2 (7 bases). This CDR3 contains 15 residues. Germline loops: CDR1 MNHEY, CDR2 SVGAGI. Between the trimmed V and J ends, which lost 7 bases and 0 bases, there was a span of 13 bases.